One sample yielded the 19 T cell receptor beta chains listed below, sequenced in a study of T cells in tuberculosis. The method was immunoSEQ multiplex PCR; TCRdb's version includes in-frame clones alone and lacks a portion of them. The repertoire has some 40,000 clones, approximately 94% of them found once; the top ten carry around 4%. Regarding time point: new active TB diagnosis, blood taken before or within 7 days of starting treatment. The sequenced sample was PBMCs, obtained at tuberculosis diagnosis. The receptors originated from an adult with tuberculosis.

This clone has a single count. The V and J genes are TRBV12-5 and TRBJ2-7, with a tentative D call TRBD1 (6 bases). This CDR3 region has 13 residues. V lost 1 base and J 4 bases, leaving 8 bases between the germline ends. Germline V gene data show CDR1 as LGHNT and CDR2 as FRNRAP. CDR3 in DNA: TGTGCTAGTGGTTTGGCTAGGGGGTACGAGCAGTACTTC. Its protein product is CASGLARGYEQYF.

The chain uses TRBV7-2 and TRBJ2-5; D is uncertain. V was cut by 2 bases and J by 4 bases, with 5 bases left in between. The CDR3 runs 12 residues. CDR1 and CDR2 from the germline V gene are SGHTA and FQGNSA. The CDR3 region has the DNA TGTGCCAGCAGCTTAATCAGAGAGACCCAGTACTTC. Translating gives CASSLIRETQYF.

This rearrangement joins TRBV29-1 to TRBJ2-3; tentatively, D is TRBD1 (6 bases). V dropped 7 bases and J dropped 7 bases, with 12 bases sitting between them. The CDR3 has 11 residues. Germline loops: CDR1 SQVTM, CDR2 ANQGSEA. CDR3 region: CSELQGHTQYF. In DNA, the CDR3 is TGCAGCGAATTACAGGGTCATACGCAGTATTTT.

The genes are TRBV15 and TRBJ2-7; maybe TRBD2 (5 bases). CDR1 LNHNV and CDR2 YYDKDF come from the germline V gene (reference sequence). The V end lost 0 bases, the J end lost 0 bases, and 9 bases lay between the germline ends. CDR3 length: 15 amino acids. The CDR3 DNA is TGTGCCACCAGCAGAGATCGTCGGGACTCCTACGAGCAGTACTTC. Translation gives CATSRDRRDSYEQYF.

The chain couples TRBV7-7 to TRBJ1-1; 7 nucleotides match TRBD1. The CDR3 extends over 13 amino acids. The junction had 0 bases not matched to a gene; V was cut back by 1 base and J by 4 bases. CDR1 is SSHAT and CDR2 is FNYEAQ in the germline V gene (reference sequence). The CDR3 loop is CASSLDRGTEAFF. CDR3 in DNA: TGTGCCAGCAGCTTAGACAGGGGCACTGAAGCTTTCTTT.

The chain combines TRBV5-6 with TRBJ2-1; the D gene is possibly TRBD2 (6 bases). This CDR3 has 17 amino acids. With 2 bases removed from V and 0 bases from J, the gap between germline ends came to 15 bases. Germline CDR1 and CDR2: SGHDT and YYEEEE. The DNA of the CDR3 is TGTGCCAGCAGCTTCTTGGACTACCTTAGCTCCTACAATGAGCAGTTCTTC. This gives the protein CASSFLDYLSSYNEQFF.

The chain uses TRBV7-2 and TRBJ1-4; possibly TRBD1 for D (5 bases). Looked up from germline, CDR1 is SGHTA and CDR2 is FQGNSA. The V end lost 1 base, the J end lost 4 bases, and 10 bases lay between the germline ends. The CDR3 spans 15 residues. CDR3 bases: TGTGCCAGCAGCTTAGAACAGGCGATTAATGAAAAACTGTTTTTT. Translated: CASSLEQAINEKLFF. Together with reference TRBV7-2 and TRBJ1-4, the CDR3 gives the full variable domain: GAGVSQSPSNKVTEKGKDVELRCDPISGHTALYWYRQSLGQGLEFLIYFQGNSAPDKSGLPSDRFSAERTGGSVSTLTIQRTQQEDSAVYLCASSLEQAINEKLFFGSGTQLSVL.

The genes are TRBV5-5 and TRBJ1-2; 7 nucleotides line up with TRBD1. The CDR3 is made up of 16 amino acids. Trimming removed 6 bases from V and 2 bases from J; junction bases left unmatched: 13. Germline CDR1 reads SGHKS; CDR2 reads YYEKEE (reference sequence). This CDR3 is CASNPGLGGGNYGYTF. The CDR3 DNA reads TGTGCCAGCAACCCGGGGCTAGGGGGCGGGAACTATGGCTACACCTTC.

This chain uses TRBV9 with TRBJ2-7; 8 nucleotides match TRBD1. V was pared by 2 bases and J by 0 bases, with 4 bases of the junction left unmatched. There are 15 residues in the CDR3. CDR1 is SGDLS and CDR2 is YYNGEE in the germline V gene. CDR3 in DNA: TGTGCCAGCAGCGTCACGGGACAGGCCTCCTACGAGCAGTACTTC. Translated, it gives CASSVTGQASYEQYF. The full variable domain, completed using reference TRBV9 and TRBJ2-7, is DSGVTQTPKHLITATGQRVTLRCSPRSGDLSVYWYQQSLDQGLQFLIQYYNGEERAKGNILERFSAQQFPDLHSELNLSSLELGDSALYFCASSVTGQASYEQYFGPGTRLTVT.

A single count supports this clone. The chain is built from TRBV2 and TRBJ2-7; a possible D gene is TRBD1 (6 bases). Per germline, CDR1 SNHLY and CDR2 FYNNEI. CDR3 length: 13 residues. The V end was cut by 6 bases, the J end by 0 bases, with 9 bases between. For the CDR3, the DNA is TGTGCCAGCAGCAACAGGGTCTCCTACGAGCAGTACTTC. Protein product: CASSNRVSYEQYF.

The chain uses TRBV10-2 and TRBJ2-2; 7 positions match TRBD2. The trim removed 7 bases at V and 6 bases at J, leaving 11 bases unmatched. Germline V gives CDR1 WSHSY, CDR2 SAAADI. The CDR3 has 15 amino acids. The CDR3 here is CASIGSGVDAGELFF. CDR3 nucleotide sequence: TGCGCCAGCATCGGGAGCGGGGTGGACGCCGGGGAGCTGTTTTTT.

This chain joins TRBV29-1 and TRBJ1-1; no definite D call. The CDR3 spans 12 residues. V was pared by 4 bases and J by 1 base, with 7 bases between. In germline, CDR1 is SQVTM, CDR2 ANQGSEA. The CDR3 bases are TGCAGCGTTGTCACAGCGAACACTGAAGCTTTCTTT. Translating it yields CSVVTANTEAFF.

The chain is built from TRBV30 and TRBJ1-2; D gene uncertain. Per germline, CDR1 GTSNPN and CDR2 SVGIG (reference sequence). The CDR3 has 13 amino acids. Trimming took 0 bases from V and 4 from J, leaving 9 bases between them. The DNA for the CDR3 is TGTGCCTGGAGTGTACAATCGTCCTATGGCTACACCTTC. It yields the protein CAWSVQSSYGYTF.

The chain links TRBV20-1 to TRBJ1-5, with D uncertain. CDR3 length: 11 amino acids. Germline V gene data show CDR1 as DFQATT and CDR2 as SNEGSKA (reference sequence). V was pared by 3 bases and J by 9 bases, with 9 bases between. CDR3 sequence reads: CSASDGWPQHF. The DNA for the CDR3 is TGCAGTGCTAGCGACGGGTGGCCCCAGCATTTT.

This clone was counted once. CDR3 amino acids: CASSVEVSYNSPLHF. The CDR3 coding sequence is TGTGCCAGCAGTGTTGAGGTCTCCTATAATTCACCCCTCCACTTT. The V gene is TRBV6-1, the J gene TRBJ1-6; D call uncertain. CDR3 length equals 15 residues. Germline lookup yields CDR1 MNHNS and CDR2 SASEGT. Trimming took off 4 bases at V and 0 bases at J, with 7 bases between the two ends.

V is TRBV25-1 and J is TRBJ1-6, with D perhaps TRBD1 (5 bases). The CDR3 is 13 amino acids. The V end was cut by 4 bases, the J end by 7 bases, with 8 bases between. Germline V lookup: CDR1 MGHDK, CDR2 SYGVNS. The CDR3 DNA follows: TGTGCCAGCAGTGGACGACAGAATTCACCCCTCCACTTT. Protein sequence: CASSGRQNSPLHF.

The chain uses TRBV29-1 and TRBJ1-2; D is uncertain. Looked up from germline, CDR1 is SQVTM and CDR2 is ANQGSEA. The CDR3 runs 17 residues. Between the trimmed V and J ends, which lost 7 bases and 0 bases, there was a span of 24 bases. The CDR3 loop reads CSAIGAGHTPSNYGYTF. The CDR3 region has the DNA TGCAGCGCTATAGGCGCGGGTCACACGCCTTCTAACTATGGCTACACCTTC.

The chain has TRBV2 and TRBJ1-6; D is possibly TRBD1 (6 bases). The CDR3 length is 16 residues. CDR1 and CDR2 from the germline V gene are SNHLY and FYNNEI. Trimming removed 8 bases at V and 0 bases at J, with 14 bases between. This CDR3 reads CASVRTVSSYNSPLHF. CDR3 in DNA: TGTGCCAGCGTAAGGACAGTTAGCTCCTATAATTCACCCCTCCACTTT.

The genes are TRBV5-1 and TRBJ1-2; D gene ambiguous. The CDR3 is 14 amino acids. Germline values: CDR1 SGHRS, CDR2 YFSETQ. V was shortened by 0 bases and J by 6 bases, with 12 bases between the two germline ends. The CDR3 DNA is TGCGCCAGCAGCTTGGATTTCAGGCCCGATGGCTACACCTTC. It translates to CASSLDFRPDGYTF.